Below are 22 T cell receptor beta chains sequenced from a single sample in a study of cytomegalovirus exposure and HLA in healthy donors. The PCR had 60 Vbeta and 13 Jbeta primers. Sequencing was performed with immunoSEQ multiplex PCR; in TCRdb, only in-frame clones are kept and a portion is missing. The table records roughly 250,000 clones, about four fifths of them present only once. The sequenced sample was PBMCs. Receptor source: a girl aged 2 to 10 in good health and CMV-seronegative.

The sample holds a few counts of this clone. The rearrangement links TRBV7-7 to TRBJ2-5; 7 bases line up with TRBD2. The germline V gene encodes CDR1 SSHAT and CDR2 FNYEAQ (reference sequence). This CDR3 is built from 15 residues. V lost 1 base, J lost 1 base, and 3 bases stayed unmatched. The CDR3 DNA reads TGTGCCAGCAGCTTAGGGGGGGGGTCCCAAGAGACCCAGTACTTC. Its protein is CASSLGGGSQETQYF.

The chain carries TRBV13 and TRBJ2-5; D possibly corresponds to TRBD1 (6 bases). Between the trimmed V and J ends, which lost 4 bases and 2 bases, there was a span of 14 bases. The CDR3 runs 15 residues. Per the germline V gene, CDR1 is PRHDT and CDR2 is FYEKMQ (reference sequence). CDR3 nucleotide sequence: TGTGCCAGCAGCTCCGTGGGGGCCCTTCAAGAGACCCAGTACTTC. Translating gives CASSSVGALQETQYF.

V usage is TRBV7-9 and J usage is TRBJ1-4; 7 nucleotides agree with TRBD1. Germline V lookup: CDR1 SEHNR, CDR2 FQNEAQ (reference sequence). CDR3 size: 15 residues. V lost 6 bases to trimming and J lost 3 bases; unmatched junction nucleotides: 7. CDR3 protein: CASSKRQGSNEKLFF. DNA of the CDR3: TGTGCCAGCAGTAAGAGACAGGGCTCTAATGAAAAACTGTTTTTT.

The table lists this clone with a few counts. Distinct nucleotide sequences in the sample also encode this CDR3. This chain joins TRBV4-1 and TRBJ2-1; 13 positions match TRBD2. The CDR3 covers 17 residues. V was pared by 0 bases and J by 5 bases, with 4 bases of the junction left unmatched. CDR1 and CDR2 from the germline V gene are MGHRA and YSYEKL. The CDR3 is CASSQDSGTSGNNEQFF. Written as DNA, the CDR3 is TGCGCCAGCAGCCAAGATTCTGGGACTAGCGGGAACAATGAGCAGTTCTTC.

The chain combines TRBV19 with TRBJ2-7; D ambiguous. The V end lost 3 bases, the J end lost 2 bases, and 8 bases lay between the germline ends. The CDR3 is 13 amino acids. Germline CDR1 and CDR2: LNHDA and SQIVND (reference sequence). In DNA, the CDR3 is TGTGCCAGTAGTATCACAACCGCCTACGAGCAGTACTTC. Translating gives CASSITTAYEQYF.

The chain uses TRBV28 and TRBJ1-1, with 10 positions matching TRBD1. Germline V gene lookup returns CDR1 MDHEN and CDR2 SYDVKM. V lost 2 bases, J lost 1 base, and 28 bases stayed unmatched. The CDR3 length is 24 residues. Here the CDR3 reads CASSLIRRPGWTGGNSGKNTEAFF. The CDR3 DNA reads TGTGCCAGCAGTTTAATTCGAAGGCCGGGATGGACAGGGGGTAATTCGGGCAAGAACACTGAAGCTTTCTTT. Based on the CDR3 plus reference TRBV28 and TRBJ1-1, the full variable domain is DVKVTQSSRYLVKRTGEKVFLECVQDMDHENMFWYRQDPGLGLRLIYFSYDVKMKEKGDIPEGYSVSREKKERFSLILESASTNQTSMYLCASSLIRRPGWTGGNSGKNTEAFFGQGTRLTVV.

The chain combines TRBV6-1 with TRBJ2-2; no clear D gene. The CDR3 is 15 amino acids. Germline assignment: CDR1 MNHNS and CDR2 SASEGT. The V end lost 2 bases, the J end lost 1 base, and 8 bases lay between the germline ends. The CDR3 is CASSELEMNTGELFF. The CDR3 coding sequence is TGTGCCAGCAGTGAACTGGAGATGAACACCGGGGAGCTGTTTTTT.

The V and J genes are TRBV5-4 and TRBJ1-1; the match to TRBD1 covers 10 bases. CDR3 length equals 14 residues. V trimming: 3 bases; J trimming: 4 bases; junction bases outside the gene matches: 3. Germline lookup yields CDR1 SGHNT and CDR2 YYREEE (reference sequence). The CDR3 DNA reads as TGTGCCAGCAGCTCCGGACAGGGGGGCACTGAAGCTTTCTTT. Translating gives CASSSGQGGTEAFF.

V is TRBV7-9 and J is TRBJ1-1; D may be TRBD1 (6 bases). This CDR3 region has 13 residues. Trimming took off 7 bases at V and 9 bases at J, with 18 bases between the two ends. Germline V gene sequence: CDR1 SEHNR, CDR2 FQNEAQ (reference sequence). CDR3 bases: TGTGCCAGCAACGTCTTGGGAGGGGGTAAAGCTTTCTTT. Amino acids: CASNVLGGGKAFF.

This sequence joins TRBV6-5 and TRBJ1-1; a weak D match, TRBD1 (5 bases). V gave up 4 bases and J gave up 5 bases, with 14 bases separating them. Germline loops: CDR1 MNHEY, CDR2 SVGAGI. This CDR3 contains 14 residues. CDR3 sequence (DNA): TGTGCCAGCAGTTCGGAGGGGAGGAGGACTGAAGCTTTCTTT. Translating gives CASSSEGRRTEAFF.

V gene TRBV7-3 combines with J gene TRBJ1-1; 9 positions match TRBD1. J was trimmed by 10 bases and V by 4 bases; bases with no gene match: 7. The germline gives CDR1 SGHTA, CDR2 FQGTGA. The CDR3 length is 13 residues. CDR3 in amino acids: CASSSGQGKVAFF. The CDR3 DNA sequence: TGTGCCAGCAGCTCTGGACAGGGGAAGGTAGCTTTCTTT.

This clone appeared a few times. The genes are TRBV9 and TRBJ1-3; D is perhaps TRBD1 (6 bases). From germline, CDR1 is SGDLS and CDR2 YYNGEE. Trimming shortened V by 0 bases and J by 7 bases, and 11 bases separated the two germline ends. The length of the CDR3 is 14 residues. The CDR3 DNA reads TGTGCCAGCAGCGTAGGGCAGGGGTGGAACACCATATATTTT. Its protein product is CASSVGQGWNTIYF.

This chain joins TRBV19 and TRBJ1-5, with a weak D call TRBD1 (5 bases). The CDR3 has 15 amino acids. V was cut by 5 bases and J by 0 bases, with 11 bases left in between. Looked up from germline, CDR1 is LNHDA and CDR2 is SQIVND (reference sequence). This chain's CDR3 is CASSEGVYSNQPQHF. The DNA for the CDR3 is TGTGCCAGTAGTGAAGGGGTCTATAGCAATCAGCCCCAGCATTTT.

V gene TRBV5-1 combines with J gene TRBJ2-5; D is possibly TRBD2 (5 bases). Gene TRBJ2-7 matches the end of the DNA better, so the J call may be wrong. The germline V gene has CDR1 SGHRS and CDR2 YFSETQ. This CDR3 spans 17 amino acids. CDR3 coding DNA: TGCGCCAGCAGCTTGGCGGGCCCTACGGGGTATTCCTACGAGCAGTACTTC. Residues: CASSLAGPTGYSYEQYF.

In this sample, this clone turned up a few times. The chain uses TRBV5-1 and TRBJ2-2; 9 bases map to TRBD2. CDR1 is SGHRS, CDR2 YFSETQ, per germline. The CDR3 sequence is 17 residues long. Trimming removed 0 bases from V and 4 bases from J; junction bases left unmatched: 7. This CDR3 is CASSLEASGAFTGELFF. In DNA, the CDR3 is TGCGCCAGCAGCTTGGAGGCTAGCGGGGCCTTCACCGGGGAGCTGTTTTTT.

The chain joins TRBV15 to TRBJ2-1; 8 positions agree with TRBD2. The CDR3 has 15 residues. The ends lost 6 bases at V and 0 bases at J; junction bases unmatched: 4. Germline V gene data show CDR1 as LNHNV and CDR2 as YYDKDF (reference sequence). The CDR3 loop reads CATRSSGSSYNEQFF. The CDR3 bases are TGTGCCACCAGGTCAAGCGGGAGCTCCTACAATGAGCAGTTCTTC.

In DNA form, the CDR3 reads TGTGCCAGCAGCTTAGGTACAGGACAGGGGACCGGAAACACCATATATTTT. This sequence encodes CASSLGTGQGTGNTIYF. The chain is built from TRBV7-9 and TRBJ1-3; TRBD1 aligns across 9 bases. Germline V gene lookup returns CDR1 SEHNR and CDR2 FQNEAQ (reference sequence). CDR3 length: 17 residues. V lost 1 base to trimming and J lost 4 bases; unmatched junction nucleotides: 8. Full variable domain (outside the CDR3, taken from reference TRBV7-9 and TRBJ1-3): DTGVSQNPRHKITKRGQNVTFRCDPISEHNRLYWYRQTLGQGPEFLTYFQNEAQLEKSRLLSDRFSAERPKGSFSTLEIQRTEQGDSAMYLCASSLGTGQGTGNTIYFGEGSWLTVV.

J is TRBJ2-7 and V is TRBV6-1, with 8 bases lining up with TRBD1. J gave up 5 bases and V 3 bases, and 9 bases lay outside the gene matches. Germline V gives CDR1 MNHNS, CDR2 SASEGT. The CDR3 totals 15 residues. The CDR3 loop is CASSEGTGEVDEQYF. CDR3 sequence (DNA): TGTGCCAGCAGTGAGGGGACAGGTGAAGTCGACGAGCAGTACTTC.

This chain joins TRBV4-1 and TRBJ1-1, with a weak D call TRBD1 (5 bases). The CDR3 has 13 amino acids. With 3 bases removed from V and 4 bases from J, the gap between germline ends came to 9 bases. Germline values: CDR1 MGHRA, CDR2 YSYEKL. CDR3 bases: TGCGCCAGCAGCCAGCCTAGGGGCACTGAAGCTTTCTTT. Translating gives CASSQPRGTEAFF.

This sequence joins TRBV28 and TRBJ2-1, with D unclear. Germline assignment: CDR1 MDHEN and CDR2 SYDVKM. V was clipped by 8 bases and J by 5 bases, with 7 bases between them. The CDR3 covers 11 residues. The CDR3: CASQEDNEQFF. CDR3 coding DNA: TGTGCCAGCCAAGAGGACAATGAGCAGTTCTTC. The full variable domain, completed using reference TRBV28 and TRBJ2-1, is DVKVTQSSRYLVKRTGEKVFLECVQDMDHENMFWYRQDPGLGLRLIYFSYDVKMKEKGDIPEGYSVSREKKERFSLILESASTNQTSMYLCASQEDNEQFFGPGTRLTVL.

The chain links TRBV6-5 to TRBJ2-7, with 8 positions matching TRBD2. The CDR3 loop spans 13 amino acids. Germline values: CDR1 MNHEY, CDR2 SVGAGI. V lost 6 bases to trimming and J lost 4 bases; unmatched junction nucleotides: 5. In DNA form, the CDR3 reads TGTGCCAGCAGGAAACTAGCGGAGTACGAGCAGTACTTC. The encoded protein is CASRKLAEYEQYF.

V usage is TRBV6-1 and J usage is TRBJ1-5; no firm D call. Trimming left V 3 bases short and J 9 bases short, with 9 bases between. The V gene's germline CDR1 is MNHNS and CDR2 SASEGT. CDR3 length: 12 amino acids. The CDR3 sequence: CASSESSRPQHF. CDR3 nucleotides: TGTGCCAGCAGTGAGAGTAGTCGGCCCCAGCATTTT.